These T cell receptor beta chains were read from a single sample in a study of regulatory T cells in long-lasting Graves disease. A single record per CDR3 protein comes from TCRdb applying MiXCR to the multiplex PCR reads. The table includes over 500,000 distinct CDR3 sequences, 15% to 20% detected once. These same records also appear under a second study, on T cells in Graves' hyperthyroidism and ophthalmopathy.

The starting material was peripheral blood mononuclear cells (PBMCs), obtained at new diagnosis, from a patient treated with antithyroid drugs. These receptors were obtained from a man between 18 and 29 years old with Graves disease. The conserved cysteine and the conserved F or W are not part of the CDR3 here. Fields, in order: J gene, V gene, CDR3 protein.

J: TRBJ2-5
V: TRBV20-1
CDR3: SAMGLAELETQY

J: TRBJ1-2
V: TRBV5-1
CDR3: ASSLKGTGYGYT

J: TRBJ2-3
V: TRBV28
CDR3: ASSFYRGRTDTQY

J: TRBJ1-2
V: TRBV12-3/TRBV12-4
CDR3: ASSPDSDFYGYT

J: TRBJ1-5
V: TRBV30
CDR3: AWSTPDRRNQPQH

J: TRBJ2-5
V: TRBV5-8
CDR3: ASSGPGQAHQETQY

J: TRBJ1-2
V: TRBV4-1
CDR3: ASRRGGQGKDYGYT

J: TRBJ2-2
V: TRBV10-3
CDR3: AISEGGTGELF

J: TRBJ2-7
V: TRBV20-1
CDR3: SARDLGQGWNEQY

J: TRBJ1-4
V: TRBV27
CDR3: ASSLSGTFNEKLF

J: TRBJ2-3
V: TRBV3-1
CDR3: ASSQVPDTQY

J: TRBJ2-7
V: TRBV29-1
CDR3: SVESEGSSYEQY

J: TRBJ1-1
V: TRBV5-1
CDR3: ASTDFTEAF

J: TRBJ2-7
V: TRBV28
CDR3: ATKPMGEQGNEQY

J: TRBJ2-5
V: TRBV5-1
CDR3: ASSLQQETQY

J: TRBJ1-4
V: TRBV2
CDR3: ASSESDEKLF

J: TRBJ2-4
V: TRBV7-9
CDR3: ASSLLSATGEQY

J: TRBJ1-6
V: TRBV6-5
CDR3: ASSYYPGSSSYNSPLH

J: TRBJ1-5
V: TRBV12-3/TRBV12-4
CDR3: ASSHDSTSNQPQH

J: TRBJ2-5
V: TRBV4-1
CDR3: ASSQLAAQETQY

J: TRBJ2-1
V: TRBV6-5
CDR3: ASSSPGTSGRNEQF

J: TRBJ1-1
V: TRBV4-1
CDR3: ASSVRGVLTEAF

J: TRBJ1-5
V: TRBV28
CDR3: ASSPLGGAEQPQH

J: TRBJ1-2
V: TRBV5-4
CDR3: ASGSQGSYT

J: TRBJ2-1
V: TRBV15
CDR3: ATSRGNVNNEQF

J: TRBJ2-7
V: TRBV6-1
CDR3: ASTLVGTGYYEQY

J: TRBJ1-2
V: TRBV27
CDR3: ASSSRTGFSYGYT

J: TRBJ1-4
V: TRBV25-1
CDR3: ASTAPQGAGEKLF

J: TRBJ2-1
V: TRBV12-3/TRBV12-4
CDR3: ASSQVTVYEQF

J: TRBJ2-3
V: TRBV5-1
CDR3: ASSFQPPDTQY

J: TRBJ2-2
V: TRBV11-1
CDR3: ASSLGQAGELF

J: TRBJ1-5
V: TRBV12-3/TRBV12-4
CDR3: ASSFSSTGSNQPQH

J: TRBJ1-1
V: TRBV5-1
CDR3: ASSLVGQGAGNTEAF

J: TRBJ2-3
V: TRBV29-1
CDR3: SVGGGDTDTQY

J: TRBJ1-5
V: TRBV28
CDR3: ASSLPELGPQH

J: TRBJ2-5
V: TRBV11-3
CDR3: ASSRGEGGETQY

J: TRBJ2-7
V: TRBV3-1
CDR3: ASSQTRFRRDRDEQY

J: TRBJ2-1
V: TRBV9
CDR3: ASSYGTTNNEQF

J: TRBJ2-1
V: TRBV5-1
CDR3: ASSLATSGTNEQF

J: TRBJ2-3
V: TRBV19
CDR3: ASSIRHTDTQY

J: TRBJ2-7
V: TRBV4-2
CDR3: ASSQDVVNPLAYEQY

J: TRBJ1-1
V: TRBV5-1
CDR3: ASSLGFGFVGLNTEAF

J: TRBJ1-2
V: TRBV28
CDR3: ATRPEQRYYGYT

J: TRBJ2-7
V: TRBV12-5
CDR3: ASGAGASGDEQY

J: TRBJ2-1
V: TRBV29-1
CDR3: SVDLRKRGEQF